These 6 T cell receptor beta chains share one sample of origin, sequenced in a study of blood T cell repertoires in COVID-19. TCRdb's copy holds only in-frame clones and misses some; the assay was immunoSEQ multiplex PCR. Of tens of thousands of clones listed, roughly 90% were seen once; the top ten hold approximately 7.4%. The sequenced material came from peripheral blood. The receptor set was obtained from a man aged 70-80 years with acute or convalescent COVID-19.

The CDR3 spells CAIRETSGTNTGELFF. Here the CDR3 DNA reads TGTGCCATCAGAGAAACTAGCGGTACGAACACCGGGGAGCTGTTTTTT. The gene calls are TRBV10-3 and TRBJ2-2, with 8 nucleotides matching TRBD2. The CDR3 contains 16 residues. Trimming took 6 bases from V and 0 from J; bases not matched to a gene: 6. Germline loops: CDR1 ENHRY, CDR2 SYGVKD.

This chain joins TRBV4-3 and TRBJ1-1, with a possible D match to TRBD1 (5 bases). The germline V and J ends were trimmed by 0 bases and 6 bases, with 14 bases remaining between them. Germline V CDR1 and CDR2: LGHNA, YSLEER. This CDR3 region has 15 residues. The CDR3 sequence is CASSQERGIRAEAFF. CDR3 nucleotides: TGCGCCAGCAGCCAAGAAAGGGGAATTCGAGCTGAAGCTTTCTTT.

The chain combines TRBV15 with TRBJ2-1; TRBD1 matches at 10 bases. Germline trimming cut 5 bases from V and 7 bases from J; bases unmatched to any gene: 5. Germline V gene sequence: CDR1 LNHNV, CDR2 YYDKDF (reference sequence). CDR3 length equals 14 residues. CDR3 DNA sequence: TGTGCCACCAGCCCACGACAGGGGGCAAATGAGCAGTTCTTC. Its translation: CATSPRQGANEQFF.

J is TRBJ2-2 and V is TRBV10-2; TRBD2 agrees at 13 bases. Per the germline V gene, CDR1 is WSHSY and CDR2 is SAAADI. The trim removed 0 bases at V and 7 bases at J, leaving 8 bases unmatched. This CDR3 has 18 amino acids. In DNA, the CDR3 is TGCGCCAGCAGTGAGTCCTACGGACTAGCGGGAGTTGGCGGGGAGCTGTTTTTT. Its protein product is CASSESYGLAGVGGELFF.

This clone was observed a single time. The chain links TRBV18 to TRBJ2-1; TRBD2 aligns across 9 bases. The CDR3 covers 15 residues. CDR1 and CDR2 from the germline V gene are KGHSH and LQKENI. V was clipped by 8 bases and J by 4 bases; unmatched bases: 9. The CDR3 bases are TGTGCCAGCGCCCGCGGGCTAGCGGGGTACAATGAGCAGTTCTTC. Translating gives CASARGLAGYNEQFF.

The chain combines TRBV11-2 with TRBJ2-1; the match to TRBD1 covers 7 bases. Germline trimming cut 5 bases from V and 0 bases from J; bases unmatched to any gene: 4. The CDR3 spans 15 residues. The germline CDR1 and CDR2 sequences are SGHAT and FQNNGV. The CDR3: CASSPRDSSYNEQFF. In DNA, the CDR3 is TGTGCCAGCAGCCCGAGGGACAGCTCCTACAATGAGCAGTTCTTC. Supplemented by reference TRBV11-2 and TRBJ2-1, the full variable domain reads EAGVAQSPRYKIIEKRQSVAFWCNPISGHATLYWYQQILGQGPKLLIQFQNNGVVDDSQLPKDRFSAERLKGVDSTLKIQPAKLEDSAVYLCASSPRDSSYNEQFFGPGTRLTVL.